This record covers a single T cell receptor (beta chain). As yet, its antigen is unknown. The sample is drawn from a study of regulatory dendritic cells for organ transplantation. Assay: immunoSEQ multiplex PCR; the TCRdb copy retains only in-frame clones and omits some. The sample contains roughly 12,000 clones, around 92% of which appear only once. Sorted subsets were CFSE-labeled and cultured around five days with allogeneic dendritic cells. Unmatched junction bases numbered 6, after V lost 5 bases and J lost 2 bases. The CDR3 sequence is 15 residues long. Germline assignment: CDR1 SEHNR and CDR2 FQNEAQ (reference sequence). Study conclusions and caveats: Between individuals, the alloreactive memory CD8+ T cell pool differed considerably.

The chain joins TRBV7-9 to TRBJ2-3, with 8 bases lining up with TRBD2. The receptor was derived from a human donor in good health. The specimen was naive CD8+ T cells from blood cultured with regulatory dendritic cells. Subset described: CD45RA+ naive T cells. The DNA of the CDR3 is TGTGCCAGCAGCCCTCAACTAGCGGCCACAGATACGCAGTATTTT. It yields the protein CASSPQLAATDTQYF.